This entry lists 15 T cell receptor beta chains sequenced from one sample in a study of shared clonotypes between healthy human individuals. Sequencing used immunoSEQ multiplex PCR; TCRdb keeps in-frame clones, though not all of them. The data contain under 600,000 clones, around 97% of them seen just once; the ten biggest clones take up around 0.06%. Sequenced sample: naive CD4+ T cells sorted from blood. Noted subset: CD45RA+ positively selected. The receptors derive from a woman aged 30 to 39 in good health.

The sample holds one count of this clone. V is TRBV5-1 and J is TRBJ2-1; tentatively, D is TRBD2 (6 bases). The V gene lost 0 bases and the J gene lost 10 bases, with 14 bases spanning the gap. Germline CDR1 SGHRS, CDR2 YFSETQ. The CDR3 is made up of 14 amino acids. The CDR3 coding sequence is TGCGCCAGCAGCTTGGCCGCGGGGTCGGTCGAGCAGTTCTTC. Its protein is CASSLAAGSVEQFF.

The J gene is TRBJ1-2, the V gene TRBV13, with 7 bases fitting TRBD1. V lost 0 bases to trimming and J lost 2 bases; unmatched junction nucleotides: 6. The CDR3 runs to 16 residues. Germline V gene data show CDR1 as PRHDT and CDR2 as FYEKMQ (reference sequence). The CDR3 loop reads CASSLGPPDRNYGYTF. The CDR3 DNA reads TGTGCCAGCAGCTTAGGCCCTCCGGACAGGAACTATGGCTACACCTTC.

A single count supports this clone. The DNA for the CDR3 is TGTGCCAGCAGTTCGTCAGGTTCGAATTCACCCCTCCACTTT. It translates to CASSSSGSNSPLHF. V usage is TRBV27 and J usage is TRBJ1-6, with no clear D. With 4 bases removed from V and 7 bases from J, the gap between germline ends came to 11 bases. The germline CDR1 and CDR2 sequences are MNHEY and SMNVEV (reference sequence). This CDR3 has 14 residues.

The chain links TRBV28 to TRBJ2-5; D ambiguous. The J call may be incorrect, as the DNA end agrees better with TRBJ2-7. The CDR3 length is 15 residues. Germline CDR1 MDHEN, CDR2 SYDVKM. The CDR3 region is CASSSPAGYSYEQYF. For the CDR3, the DNA is TGTGCCAGCAGCTCCCCTGCAGGATACTCCTACGAGCAGTACTTC.

The chain has TRBV7-3 and TRBJ2-2; unclear D gene. Looked up from germline, CDR1 is SGHTA and CDR2 is FQGTGA. CDR3 length: 13 residues. Trimming stripped 5 bases from V and 1 base from J, with 5 bases between. CDR3 nucleotides: TGTGCCAGCAGCGCGAGGAACACCGGGGAGCTGTTTTTT. The encoded protein is CASSARNTGELFF.

The CDR3 reads CASRPPGQGSEQYF. The CDR3 region has the DNA TGTGCCAGTAGGCCCCCGGGACAGGGTTCAGAGCAGTACTTC. The chain carries TRBV19 and TRBJ2-7; 9 bases map to TRBD1. The CDR3 totals 14 residues. Germline V lookup: CDR1 LNHDA, CDR2 SQIVND (reference sequence). With 6 bases clipped from V and 7 bases from J, the junction kept 10 bases outside the gene matches.

CDR3 nucleotide sequence: TGTGCCAGCAGCTTACAAGCCGAGGGAGCCGCTGAAGCTTTCTTT. Translation gives CASSLQAEGAAEAFF. The V gene is TRBV7-9, the J gene TRBJ1-1, with no clear D. V was cut by 2 bases and J by 6 bases, with 16 bases left in between. The length of the CDR3 is 15 residues. Germline V CDR1 and CDR2: SEHNR, FQNEAQ (reference sequence).

The chain uses TRBV19 and TRBJ1-5; possibly TRBD1 for D (5 bases). The CDR3 length is 14 residues. V dropped 6 bases and J dropped 2 bases, with 11 bases sitting between them. Germline V gene sequence: CDR1 LNHDA, CDR2 SQIVND (reference sequence). The CDR3 loop is CASSPQGGNQPQHF. The CDR3 DNA reads TGTGCCAGTAGCCCCCAGGGCGGCAATCAGCCCCAGCATTTT.

Notes on this clone: Within the sample, other DNA sequences also encode this same CDR3. The chain couples TRBV5-1 to TRBJ2-3; D gene ambiguous. The CDR3 is 14 amino acids. CDR1 SGHRS and CDR2 YFSETQ come from the germline V gene. Trimming took 0 bases from V and 5 from J, leaving 10 bases between them. The DNA of the CDR3 is TGCGCCAGCAGCTTGGACAGAGGACGAGATACGCAGTATTTT. Encoded protein: CASSLDRGRDTQYF.

This clone appeared a single time. The chain carries TRBV6-1 and TRBJ2-7, with 11 bases identical to TRBD2. The CDR3 has 13 residues. Germline-derived CDR1 and CDR2 are MNHNS and SASEGT. After removal of 7 bases from V and 6 bases from J, the junction contained 5 bases not matched to a gene. The CDR3 DNA follows: TGTGCCAGCACTACTAGCGGGAGTACCGAGCAGTACTTC. It codes for CASTTSGSTEQYF.

This rearrangement joins TRBV2 to TRBJ2-7; tentatively, D is TRBD1 (5 bases). CDR3 length equals 14 residues. Per germline, CDR1 SNHLY and CDR2 FYNNEI. V was trimmed by 3 bases and J by 6 bases, leaving 15 bases between them. The CDR3 protein is CASSDGQGSLEQYF. The DNA of the CDR3 is TGTGCCAGCAGTGATGGGCAGGGCTCTCTCGAGCAGTACTTC.

The chain carries TRBV4-2 and TRBJ2-5, with D possibly TRBD1 on 6 matching bases. The V and J ends lost 1 base and 4 bases respectively, with 19 bases between them. The CDR3 covers 17 residues. In germline, CDR1 is LGHNA, CDR2 YNFKEQ. The CDR3 region has the DNA TGTGCCAGCAGCCAAGTTCAGTCGTCCGACAGGTCAGAGACCCAGTACTTC. This codes for CASSQVQSSDRSETQYF.

The J gene is TRBJ2-7, the V gene TRBV2; 10 positions agree with TRBD2. Germline lookup yields CDR1 SNHLY and CDR2 FYNNEI. V lost 6 bases to trimming and J lost 1 base; unmatched junction nucleotides: 3. This CDR3 has 14 amino acids. In DNA, the CDR3 is TGTGCCAGCAGAGGGACTAGCGTATCCTACGAGCAGTACTTC. It codes for CASRGTSVSYEQYF.

The J gene is TRBJ2-1, the V gene TRBV5-1, with 11 bases matching TRBD2. Germline trimming cut 5 bases from V and 9 bases from J; bases unmatched to any gene: 10. Germline values: CDR1 SGHRS, CDR2 YFSETQ. The CDR3 sequence is 15 residues long. The CDR3 region is CASRPNSGRAFEQFF. The DNA of the CDR3 is TGCGCCAGCAGGCCGAATAGCGGGAGGGCCTTTGAGCAGTTCTTC.

This sequence joins TRBV30 and TRBJ1-1; a possible D gene is TRBD1 (5 bases). Trimming left V 4 bases short and J 1 base short, with 13 bases between. CDR3 size: 14 residues. From germline, CDR1 is GTSNPN and CDR2 SVGIG (reference sequence). Written as DNA, the CDR3 is TGTGCCTGGAATAGGGGAGGGGAGAACACTGAAGCTTTCTTT. This codes for CAWNRGGENTEAFF.